Below, 23 T cell receptor beta chains from the same sample are listed, as sequenced in a study of T-cell reconstitution after alpha-beta-depleted transplantation in children. The TCRbeta library incorporated unique molecular identifiers. TCRdb passed the PCR reads through MiXCR, listing each CDR3 protein once. This sample has some 840,000 distinct CDR3 sequences; about 16% occur once, and the top ten carry approximately 4.5%. The sequencing used PBMCs, mostly from graft donor cells, collected 360 days after TCRalphabeta/CD19-depleted stem cell transplant. The receptors originated from a male patient between 5 and 17 years old who had a stem cell transplant for acute lymphoblastic leukemia, so the T cells may come from the graft donor.

The V call is TRBV11-2, the J call TRBJ1-1, with a weak D call TRBD1 (6 bases). Per germline, CDR1 SGHAT and CDR2 FQNNGV. The V end was cut by 4 bases, the J end by 5 bases, with 11 bases between. The CDR3 length is 13 residues. This chain's CDR3 is CASSWAGATEAFF. DNA of the CDR3: TGTGCCAGCAGCTGGGCGGGGGCTACTGAAGCTTTCTTT.

The V gene is TRBV6-4, the J gene TRBJ1-1; no firm D call. The CDR3 has 11 amino acids. Looked up from germline, CDR1 is MRHNA and CDR2 is SNTAGT. V was clipped by 1 base and J by 5 bases, with 2 bases between them. The CDR3, as DNA: TGTGCCAGCAGTGACTTTACTGAAGCTTTCTTT. Its translation is CASSDFTEAFF.

The V and J genes are TRBV5-1 and TRBJ1-5, with 9 bases matching TRBD1. CDR1 SGHRS and CDR2 YFSETQ come from the germline V gene. V shed 1 base and J 4 bases; nucleotides not matched to a gene: 9. This CDR3 has 17 residues. The CDR3 is CASSLRSLDRGNQPQHF. The CDR3 coding sequence is TGCGCCAGCAGCTTGAGATCCCTGGACAGGGGAAATCAGCCCCAGCATTTT.

In its sample, this clonotype was seen a few times. This rearrangement joins TRBV4-2 to TRBJ2-5; D is perhaps TRBD1 or TRBD2 (5 bases each). CDR3 length: 17 residues. Trimming left V 4 bases short and J 5 bases short, with 23 bases between. Germline V gene data show CDR1 as LGHNA and CDR2 as YNFKEQ. CDR3 nucleotide sequence: TGTGCCAGCAGCCGGGTGCTTGGGGGTTTAGTAGGTGAGACCCAGTACTTC. It encodes CASSRVLGGLVGETQYF.

This clonotype was found a few times. This rearrangement joins TRBV29-1 to TRBJ1-1; TRBD1 is a possible D gene (5 bases). This CDR3 has 13 amino acids. With 4 bases removed from V and 6 bases from J, the gap between germline ends came to 15 bases. Germline loops: CDR1 SQVTM, CDR2 ANQGSEA. The DNA for the CDR3 is TGCAGCGTTGGAGTTATCAGGGTCGCTGAAGCTTTCTTT. It yields the protein CSVGVIRVAEAFF.

This clonotype was detected ten times or more. As DNA, the CDR3 is TGCGCCAGCAGCCTGGAGGCGGTATTGAGCTCTGGGGCCAACGTCCTGACTTTC. Translating it yields CASSLEAVLSSGANVLTF. The chain is built from TRBV5-1 and TRBJ2-6, with a weak D call TRBD2 (5 bases). The length of the CDR3 is 18 residues. Trimming took 4 bases from V and 0 from J, leaving 17 bases between them. Germline CDR1 reads SGHRS; CDR2 reads YFSETQ.

The table lists this clonotype with a few counts. The rearrangement uses TRBV7-6 and TRBJ1-1; 11 bases agree with TRBD1. CDR1 is SGHVS and CDR2 is FNYEAQ in the germline V gene. The CDR3 loop spans 16 amino acids. The V and J ends lost 3 bases and 1 base, in that order; junction bases with no gene match: 4. CDR3 DNA: TGTGCCAGCAGCTTGGGGACAGGGGGGACGAACACTGAAGCTTTCTTT. Its protein product is CASSLGTGGTNTEAFF.

This clonotype has ten or more counts. The CDR3: CASSLNSGSILNEQFF. CDR3 in DNA: TGTGCCAGCAGCTTAAACAGCGGGAGTATCCTCAATGAGCAGTTCTTC. The chain is built from TRBV11-3 and TRBJ2-1, with 8 bases matching TRBD2. Per the germline V gene, CDR1 is SGHNT and CDR2 is YENEEA. V lost 2 bases to trimming and J lost 6 bases; unmatched junction nucleotides: 9. The CDR3 loop spans 16 amino acids.

This clonotype has only a few counts. V and J are TRBV12-3 or TRBV12-4 and TRBJ1-5; D gene ambiguous. The V gene lost 3 bases and the J gene lost 3 bases, with 9 bases spanning the gap. CDR3 length: 14 residues. The CDR3 DNA follows: TGTGCCAGCAGTTTTATTATGACCAATCAGCCCCAGCATTTT. Its translation: CASSFIMTNQPQHF.

This clonotype was counted a few times. The chain combines TRBV5-1 with TRBJ2-7; perhaps TRBD2 as D (5 bases). The CDR3 covers 19 residues. CDR1 and CDR2 from the germline V gene are SGHRS and YFSETQ. Trimming took off 4 bases at V and 2 bases at J, with 28 bases between the two ends. The DNA of the CDR3 is TGCGCCAGCAGCCCAGCTTCACCAGTAGCTCAGAGGGCGACCTACGAGCAGTACTTC. This codes for CASSPASPVAQRATYEQYF.

At least ten counts were recorded for this clonotype. The chain joins TRBV29-1 to TRBJ2-7; 7 bases are shared with TRBD1. The CDR3 extends over 14 amino acids. V dropped 4 bases and J dropped 3; count of bases not matched to a gene: 9. Germline loops: CDR1 SQVTM, CDR2 ANQGSEA. Here the CDR3 DNA reads TGCAGCGTTGGGGGGCGGACAGGAGTCTACGAGCAGTACTTC. It codes for CSVGGRTGVYEQYF.

The chain carries TRBV6-1 and TRBJ2-5; perhaps D is TRBD1 or TRBD2 (5 bases each). This CDR3 contains 15 residues. Per the germline V gene, CDR1 is MNHNS and CDR2 is SASEGT. V lost 4 bases, J lost 2 bases, and 14 bases lay in between. The CDR3 reads CASSVGAGLQETQYF. The CDR3 nucleotides read TGTGCCAGCAGTGTCGGGGCAGGCCTACAAGAGACCCAGTACTTC.

This clonotype was detected many times. The gene calls are TRBV5-1 and TRBJ2-1; D is possibly TRBD1 or TRBD2 (5 bases each). Germline loops: CDR1 SGHRS, CDR2 YFSETQ. This CDR3 is 19 amino acids long. V dropped 1 base and J dropped 7 bases, with 27 bases sitting between them. The CDR3 loop reads CASSLSLTTDWDAQNEQFF. The CDR3 nucleotides are TGCGCCAGCAGCTTGTCCCTTACAACGGACTGGGACGCTCAGAATGAGCAGTTCTTC. Full variable domain (remainder filled in from reference TRBV5-1 and TRBJ2-1): KAGVTQTPRYLIKTRGQQVTLSCSPISGHRSVSWYQQTPGQGLQFLFEYFSETQRNKGNFPGRFSGRQFSNSRSEMNVSTLELGDSALYLCASSLSLTTDWDAQNEQFFGPGTRLTVL.

The CDR3: CSARLTRTGGHEQFF. The DNA of the CDR3 is TGCAGTGCTAGACTAACTAGGACCGGGGGGCATGAGCAGTTCTTC. The chain joins TRBV20-1 to TRBJ2-1, with D possibly matching TRBD2 (7 bases). This CDR3 is 15 amino acids long. With 2 bases removed from V and 8 bases from J, the gap between germline ends came to 19 bases. Germline CDR1 and CDR2: DFQATT and SNEGSKA (reference sequence).

CDR3 in amino acids: CASSFVGQTQYEQYF. CDR3 nucleotide sequence: TGTGCCAGCAGCTTTGTAGGTCAAACGCAGTACGAGCAGTACTTC. The chain employs TRBV5-6 and TRBJ2-7; the D is unclear. The germline gives CDR1 SGHDT, CDR2 YYEEEE. V shed 2 bases and J shed 4 bases, with 16 bases lying between them. The length of the CDR3 is 15 residues. The whole variable domain, remainder taken from reference TRBV5-6 and TRBJ2-7, is DAGVTQSPTHLIKTRGQQVTLRCSPKSGHDTVSWYQQALGQGPQFIFQYYEEEERQRGNFPDRFSGHQFPNYSSELNVNALLLGDSALYLCASSFVGQTQYEQYFGPGTRLTVT.

There are many counts of this clonotype. CDR3 residues: CASSLTRGTGELFF. For the CDR3, the DNA is TGTGCCAGCAGTTTAACGCGAGGCACCGGGGAGCTGTTTTTT. The rearrangement uses TRBV28 and TRBJ2-2; D is unresolved. CDR1 is MDHEN, CDR2 SYDVKM, per germline. The CDR3 spans 14 residues. V was trimmed by 2 bases and J by 4 bases, leaving 8 bases between them.

This clonotype was counted many times. This rearrangement joins TRBV12-3 or TRBV12-4 to TRBJ2-3; D call uncertain. Trimming removed 6 bases at V and 5 bases at J, with 9 bases between. This CDR3 is 12 amino acids long. This chain's CDR3 is CASSVAGDTQYF. CDR3 DNA sequence: TGTGCCAGCAGCGTAGCCGGAGATACGCAGTATTTT.

In its sample, this clonotype was seen a few times. V gene TRBV5-4 combines with J gene TRBJ2-4; unclear D gene. The germline V and J ends were trimmed by 5 bases and 6 bases, with 12 bases remaining between them. This CDR3 comprises 13 residues. The germline CDR1 and CDR2 sequences are SGHNT and YYREEE (reference sequence). Here the CDR3 DNA reads TGTGCCAGCAGTGGAGACATCCTAAACATTCAGTACTTC. Amino acids: CASSGDILNIQYF.

CDR3 sequence reads: CASSEWAGTQQETQYF. CDR3 in DNA: TGTGCCAGCAGTGAATGGGCCGGGACACAACAAGAGACCCAGTACTTC. The J gene is TRBJ2-5, the V gene TRBV25-1; D is perhaps TRBD1 (6 bases). V was pared by 1 base and J by 2 bases, with 14 bases between. This CDR3 is built from 16 residues. Germline V gene data show CDR1 as MGHDK and CDR2 as SYGVNS.

This clonotype has only a few counts. The chain links TRBV2 to TRBJ2-3; unclear D gene. Germline V CDR1 and CDR2: SNHLY, FYNNEI. Trimming took off 9 bases at V and 2 bases at J, with 9 bases between the two ends. The CDR3 consists of 12 residues. DNA for the CDR3: TGTGCCAGAAGAAGGTACACAGATACGCAGTATTTT. Translating gives CARRRYTDTQYF.

The V call is TRBV5-1, the J call TRBJ2-7, with TRBD1 identical over 7 bases. The ends lost 3 bases at V and 4 bases at J; junction bases unmatched: 7. Per the germline V gene, CDR1 is SGHRS and CDR2 is YFSETQ. This CDR3 has 14 amino acids. The CDR3 is CASSSGQLPYEQYF. The CDR3 DNA reads TGCGCCAGCAGCTCGGGACAGCTGCCTTACGAGCAGTACTTC.

A few counts support this clonotype. J is TRBJ1-5 and V is TRBV12-3 or TRBV12-4; no clear D. The CDR3 spans 15 residues. V lost 3 bases and J 6 bases, leaving 15 bases between the germline ends. The DNA of the CDR3 is TGTGCCAGCAGTTTTCGTAGGGTATTTGGTCAGCCCCAGCATTTT. The encoded protein is CASSFRRVFGQPQHF.

This clonotype was seen repeatedly, ten times or more. The chain couples TRBV4-1 to TRBJ1-1, with D possibly TRBD1 on 6 matching bases. Trimming removed 4 bases from V and 2 bases from J, with 14 bases in between. The CDR3 has 15 residues. Germline V CDR1 and CDR2: MGHRA, YSYEKL. The CDR3 loop reads CASSLQGFSNTEAFF. The DNA for the CDR3 is TGCGCCAGCAGCCTTCAGGGGTTCTCTAACACTGAAGCTTTCTTT.